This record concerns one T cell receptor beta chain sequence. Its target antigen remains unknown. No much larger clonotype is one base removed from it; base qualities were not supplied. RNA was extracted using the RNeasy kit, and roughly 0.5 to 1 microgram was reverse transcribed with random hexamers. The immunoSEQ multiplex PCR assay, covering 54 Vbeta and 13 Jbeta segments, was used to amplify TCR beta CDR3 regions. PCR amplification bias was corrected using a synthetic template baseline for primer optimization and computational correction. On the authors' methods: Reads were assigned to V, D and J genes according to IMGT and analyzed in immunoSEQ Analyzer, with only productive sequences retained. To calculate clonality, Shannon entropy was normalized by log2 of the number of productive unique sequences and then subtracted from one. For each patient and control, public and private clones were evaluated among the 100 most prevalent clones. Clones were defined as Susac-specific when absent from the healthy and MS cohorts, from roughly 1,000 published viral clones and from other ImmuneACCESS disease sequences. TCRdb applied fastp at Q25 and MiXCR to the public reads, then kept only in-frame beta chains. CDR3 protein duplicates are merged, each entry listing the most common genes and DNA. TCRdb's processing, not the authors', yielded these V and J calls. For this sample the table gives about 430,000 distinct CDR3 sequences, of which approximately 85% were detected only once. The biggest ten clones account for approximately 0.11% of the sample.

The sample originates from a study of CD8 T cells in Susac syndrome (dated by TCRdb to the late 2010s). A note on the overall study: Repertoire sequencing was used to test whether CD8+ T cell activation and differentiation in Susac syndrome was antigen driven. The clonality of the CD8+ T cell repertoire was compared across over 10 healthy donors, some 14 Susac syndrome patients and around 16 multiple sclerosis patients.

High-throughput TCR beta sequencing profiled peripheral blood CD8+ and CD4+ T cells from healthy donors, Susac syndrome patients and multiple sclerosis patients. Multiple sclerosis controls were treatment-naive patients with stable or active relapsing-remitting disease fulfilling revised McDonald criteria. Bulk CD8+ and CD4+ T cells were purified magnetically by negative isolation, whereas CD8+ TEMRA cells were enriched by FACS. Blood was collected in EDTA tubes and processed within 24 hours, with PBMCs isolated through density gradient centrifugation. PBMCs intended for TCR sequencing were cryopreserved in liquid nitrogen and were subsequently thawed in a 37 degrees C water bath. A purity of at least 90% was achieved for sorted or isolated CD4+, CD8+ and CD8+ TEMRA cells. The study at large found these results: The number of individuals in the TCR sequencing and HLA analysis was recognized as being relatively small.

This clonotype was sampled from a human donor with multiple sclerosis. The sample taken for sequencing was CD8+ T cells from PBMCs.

The DNA sequence follows: TGTGCCAGCAGTTACCAGGGAACCTACGAGCAGTACTTC. This sequence encodes CASSYQGTYEQYF. This receptor chain uses TRBV6-2 or TRBV6-3 and TRBJ2-7; a tentative D match to TRBD1 spans 5 bases. Relative to germline, V is 2 bases shorter and J is 2 bases shorter, with 7 bases between their ends. The CDR3 runs 13 residues from the cysteine to the phenylalanine. Only the CDR3 DNA is retained, 39 bases long and in frame from the first base. In the germline V gene, CDR1 corresponds to MNHEY and CDR2 to SVGEGT.